The text below deals with one T cell receptor beta chain. The sample is drawn from a study of blood T cells in healthy people across ages. It was with a sample-barcoded 5' primer and a J-beta primer mix that a second PCR of roughly 6 to 12 cycles was run. TCRdb re-analysed the 5' RACE reads in MiXCR, keeping a single row per CDR3 protein. The table records 450,000 to 600,000 distinct CDR3 sequences, about 27% of them present only once. With 5 bases clipped from V and 8 bases from J, the junction kept 3 bases outside the gene matches. CDR3 length: 13 residues. Germline V gives CDR1 MNHEY, CDR2 SVGAGI. The same data also contributed to another study, on T cells of mothers and their children.

Sequencing input: blood. V and J are TRBV6-5 and TRBJ2-4; 10 bases agree with TRBD2. This TCR derives from a boy aged 2 to 9 in good health. The CDR3 nucleotides are TGTGCCAGCAGTCCAACTAGCGGGGACATTCAGTACTTC. It encodes CASSPTSGDIQYF.